This TCR beta chain derives from a study of PD-1 blockade in classical Hodgkin lymphoma. Study-wide points: TCR diversity at baseline was reported to be reduced in newly diagnosed patients relative to healthy donors. Patients with a complete response exhibited baseline diversity comparable to newly diagnosed patients. Nivolumab initiated under 1 year post-ASCT led to patient exclusion.

Measured with immunoSEQ multiplex PCR; TCRdb has only the in-frame clones, and not every one. The sample has 29,000 or so clones, around 67% seen once. To note about this clone: The antigen is unknown.

Each and every patient relapsed after autologous stem cell transplantation, and patients got differing brentuximab vedotin exposure. Patients had relapsed/refractory classical Hodgkin lymphoma with complete response, partial response or progressive disease as best response. Germline V CDR1 and CDR2: KGHSH, LQKENI. The V end lost 1 base, the J end lost 0 bases, and 10 bases lay between the germline ends. The CDR3 is 15 amino acids. The chain combines TRBV18 with TRBJ2-7; D is ambiguous. The sequence derives from a human donor with classical Hodgkin lymphoma. The sequencing here drew on peripheral blood mononuclear cells (PBMCs), taken before the second cycle of nivolumab. The CDR3 protein is CASSPRTGSSYEQYF. CDR3 sequence (DNA): TGTGCCAGCTCACCACGGACGGGTAGCTCCTACGAGCAGTACTTC.